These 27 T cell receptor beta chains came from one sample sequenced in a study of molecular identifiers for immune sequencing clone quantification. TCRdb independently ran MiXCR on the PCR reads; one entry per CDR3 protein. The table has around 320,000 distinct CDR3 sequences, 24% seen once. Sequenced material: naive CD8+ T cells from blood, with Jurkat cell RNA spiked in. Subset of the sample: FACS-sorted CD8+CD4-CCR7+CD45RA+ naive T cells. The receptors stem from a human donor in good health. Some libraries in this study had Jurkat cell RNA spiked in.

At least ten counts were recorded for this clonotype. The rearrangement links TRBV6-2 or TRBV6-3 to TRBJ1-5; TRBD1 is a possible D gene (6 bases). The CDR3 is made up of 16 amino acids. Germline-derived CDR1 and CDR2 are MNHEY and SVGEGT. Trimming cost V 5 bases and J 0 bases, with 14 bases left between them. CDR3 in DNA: TGTGCCAGCAGTGCGGACAGCGGATATAGCAATCAGCCCCAGCATTTT. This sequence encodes CASSADSGYSNQPQHF.

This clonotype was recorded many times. The CDR3 bases are TGTGCCAGCAGCCGCGGGACAGCACAAGAGACCCAGTACTTC. It codes for CASSRGTAQETQYF. The chain combines TRBV12-3 or TRBV12-4 with TRBJ2-5, with a possible D match to TRBD1 (7 bases). The CDR3 consists of 14 residues. Deletions cut 6 bases from V and 2 bases from J, with 13 bases between.

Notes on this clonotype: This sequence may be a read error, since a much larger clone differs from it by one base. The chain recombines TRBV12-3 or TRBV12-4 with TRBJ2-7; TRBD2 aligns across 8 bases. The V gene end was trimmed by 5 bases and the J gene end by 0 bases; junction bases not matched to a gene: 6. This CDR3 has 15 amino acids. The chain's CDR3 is CASSPRLAYSYEQYF. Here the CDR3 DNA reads TGTGCCAGCAGTCCGCGACTAGCGTACTCCTACGAGCAGTACTTC.

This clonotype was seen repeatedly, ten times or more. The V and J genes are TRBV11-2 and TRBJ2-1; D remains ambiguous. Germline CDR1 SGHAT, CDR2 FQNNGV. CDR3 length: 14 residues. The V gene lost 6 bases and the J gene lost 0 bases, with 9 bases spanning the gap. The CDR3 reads CASSFPSSYNEQFF. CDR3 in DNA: TGTGCCAGCAGTTTTCCGAGCTCCTACAATGAGCAGTTCTTC. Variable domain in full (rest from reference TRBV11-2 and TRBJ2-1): EAGVAQSPRYKIIEKRQSVAFWCNPISGHATLYWYQQILGQGPKLLIQFQNNGVVDDSQLPKDRFSAERLKGVDSTLKIQPAKLEDSAVYLCASSFPSSYNEQFFGPGTRLTVL.

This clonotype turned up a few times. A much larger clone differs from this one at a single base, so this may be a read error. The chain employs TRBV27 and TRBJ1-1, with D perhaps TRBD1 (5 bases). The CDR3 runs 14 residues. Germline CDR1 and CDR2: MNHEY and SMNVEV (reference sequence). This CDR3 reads CASSLRQLNAEAFF. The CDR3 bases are TGTGCCAGCAGTCTCCGACAGCTGAACGCTGAAGCTTTCTTT.

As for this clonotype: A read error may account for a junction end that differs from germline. CDR3 sequence reads: CASGSGTSGGAGTRCF. The CDR3 DNA reads as TGTGCCAGCGGCTCCGGGACTAGCGGGGGCGCAGGTACGCGGTGTTTT. The genes are TRBV13 and TRBJ2-3; 14 bases are shared with TRBD2. The germline V gene encodes CDR1 PRHDT and CDR2 FYEKMQ (reference sequence). This CDR3 region has 16 residues.

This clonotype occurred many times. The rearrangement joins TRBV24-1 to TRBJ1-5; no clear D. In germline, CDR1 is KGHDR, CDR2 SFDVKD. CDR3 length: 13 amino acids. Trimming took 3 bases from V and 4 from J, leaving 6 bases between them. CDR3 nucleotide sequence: TGTGCCACCAGTGATGGCGCGAATCAGCCCCAGCATTTT. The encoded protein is CATSDGANQPQHF.

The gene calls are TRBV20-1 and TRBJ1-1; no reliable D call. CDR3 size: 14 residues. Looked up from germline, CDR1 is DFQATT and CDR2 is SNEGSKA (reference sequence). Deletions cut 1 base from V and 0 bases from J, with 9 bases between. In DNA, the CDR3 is TGCAGTGCTAGAGGTGCGGGGATGAACACTGAAGCTTTCTTT. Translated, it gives CSARGAGMNTEAFF.

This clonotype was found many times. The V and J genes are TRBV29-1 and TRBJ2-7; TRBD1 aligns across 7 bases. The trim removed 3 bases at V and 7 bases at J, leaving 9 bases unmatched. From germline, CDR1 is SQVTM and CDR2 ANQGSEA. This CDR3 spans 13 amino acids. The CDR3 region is CSVDRRGGGEQYF. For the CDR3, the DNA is TGCAGCGTTGATAGGCGAGGGGGCGGGGAGCAGTACTTC.

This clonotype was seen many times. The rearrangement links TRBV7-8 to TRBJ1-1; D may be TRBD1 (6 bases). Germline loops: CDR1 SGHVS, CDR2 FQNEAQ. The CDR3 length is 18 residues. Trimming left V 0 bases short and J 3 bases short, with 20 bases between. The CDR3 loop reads CASSLAFSQGRVYTEAFF. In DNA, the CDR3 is TGTGCCAGCAGCTTAGCTTTCTCGCAGGGGAGGGTGTACACTGAAGCTTTCTTT. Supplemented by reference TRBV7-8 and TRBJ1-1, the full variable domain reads GAGVSQSPRYKVAKRGQDVALRCDPISGHVSLFWYQQALGQGPEFLTYFQNEAQLDKSGLPSDRFFAERPEGSVSTLKIQRTQQEDSAVYLCASSLAFSQGRVYTEAFFGQGTRLTVV.

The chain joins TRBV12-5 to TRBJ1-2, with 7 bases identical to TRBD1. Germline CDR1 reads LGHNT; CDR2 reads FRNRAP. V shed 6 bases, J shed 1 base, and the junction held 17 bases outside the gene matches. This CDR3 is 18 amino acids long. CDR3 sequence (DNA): TGTGCTAGTGGCCCACCCGGACAGGCCATCTATTTTAACTATGGCTACACCTTC. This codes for CASGPPGQAIYFNYGYTF.

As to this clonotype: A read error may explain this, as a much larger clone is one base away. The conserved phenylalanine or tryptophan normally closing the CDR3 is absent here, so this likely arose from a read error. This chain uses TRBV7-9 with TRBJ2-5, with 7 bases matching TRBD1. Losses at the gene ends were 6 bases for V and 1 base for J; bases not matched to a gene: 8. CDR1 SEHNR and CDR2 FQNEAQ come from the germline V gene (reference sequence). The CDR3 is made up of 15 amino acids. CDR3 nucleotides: TGTGCCAGCAGTCCCGGACAGGCGACCCAAGAGACCCAGTACCTC. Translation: CASSPGQATQETQYL.

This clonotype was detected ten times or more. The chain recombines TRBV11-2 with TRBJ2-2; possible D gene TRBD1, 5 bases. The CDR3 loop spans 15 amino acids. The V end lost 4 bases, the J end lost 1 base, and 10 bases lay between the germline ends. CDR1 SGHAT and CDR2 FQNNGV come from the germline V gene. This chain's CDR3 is CASSSTAKNTGELFF. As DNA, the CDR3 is TGTGCCAGCAGCTCGACAGCTAAGAACACCGGGGAGCTGTTTTTT.

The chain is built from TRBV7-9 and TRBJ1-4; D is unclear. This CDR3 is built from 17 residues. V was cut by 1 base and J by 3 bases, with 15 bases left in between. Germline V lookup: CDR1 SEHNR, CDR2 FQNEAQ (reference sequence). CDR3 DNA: TGTGCCAGCAGCTTAGACCCGATGGGGTTGCCTAATGAAAAACTGTTTTTT. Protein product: CASSLDPMGLPNEKLFF.

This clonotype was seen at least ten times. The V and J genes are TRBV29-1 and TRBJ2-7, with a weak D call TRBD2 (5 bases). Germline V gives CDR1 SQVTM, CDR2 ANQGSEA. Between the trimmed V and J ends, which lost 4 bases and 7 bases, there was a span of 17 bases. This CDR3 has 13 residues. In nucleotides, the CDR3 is TGCAGCGTTGTGGTAGTCCCGGAGGTTGAGCAGTACTTC. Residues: CSVVVVPEVEQYF.

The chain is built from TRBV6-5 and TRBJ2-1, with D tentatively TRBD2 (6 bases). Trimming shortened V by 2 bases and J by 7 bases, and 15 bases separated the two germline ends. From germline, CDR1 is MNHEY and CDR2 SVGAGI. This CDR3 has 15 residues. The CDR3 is CASSYTSNQGNEQFF. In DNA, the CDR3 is TGTGCCAGCAGTTACACTAGCAACCAGGGAAATGAGCAGTTCTTC.

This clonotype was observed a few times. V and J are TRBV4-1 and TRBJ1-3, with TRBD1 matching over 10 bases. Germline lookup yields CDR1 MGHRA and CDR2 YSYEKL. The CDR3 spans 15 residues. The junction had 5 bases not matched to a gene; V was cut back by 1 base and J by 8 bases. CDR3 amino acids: CASSQAGTGEYTIYF. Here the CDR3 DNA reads TGCGCCAGCAGCCAAGCCGGGACAGGGGAGTACACCATATATTTT.

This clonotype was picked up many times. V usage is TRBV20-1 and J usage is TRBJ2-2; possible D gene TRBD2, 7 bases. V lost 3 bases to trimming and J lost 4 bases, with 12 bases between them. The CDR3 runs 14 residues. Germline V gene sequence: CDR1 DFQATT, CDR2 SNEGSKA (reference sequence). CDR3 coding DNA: TGCAGTGCTAGTCAGGGGAGGGGCACCGGGGAGCTGTTTTTT. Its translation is CSASQGRGTGELFF.

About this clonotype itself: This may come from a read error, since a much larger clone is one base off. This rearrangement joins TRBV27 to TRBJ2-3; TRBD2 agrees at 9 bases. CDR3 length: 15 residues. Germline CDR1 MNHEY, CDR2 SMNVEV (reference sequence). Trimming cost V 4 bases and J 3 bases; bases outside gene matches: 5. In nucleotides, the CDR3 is TGTGCCAGCAGTTCCTGGACTAGCGATACAGATACGCAGTATTTT. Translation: CASSSWTSDTDTQYF.

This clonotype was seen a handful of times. The CDR3: CASSYRSSHSGANVLTF. Written as DNA, the CDR3 is TGTGCCAGCAGTTACCGTAGCAGCCACTCTGGGGCCAACGTCCTGACTTTC. This chain joins TRBV6-5 and TRBJ2-6, with D uncertain. Germline V lookup: CDR1 MNHEY, CDR2 SVGAGI. The CDR3 runs to 17 residues. Between the trimmed V and J ends, which lost 2 bases and 0 bases, there was a span of 11 bases.

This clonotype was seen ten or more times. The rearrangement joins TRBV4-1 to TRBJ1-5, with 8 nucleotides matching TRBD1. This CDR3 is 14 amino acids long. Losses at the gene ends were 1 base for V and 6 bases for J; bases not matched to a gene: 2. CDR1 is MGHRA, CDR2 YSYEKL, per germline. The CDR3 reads CASSQGTGPQPQHF. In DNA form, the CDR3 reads TGCGCCAGCAGCCAAGGGACAGGGCCTCAGCCCCAGCATTTT.

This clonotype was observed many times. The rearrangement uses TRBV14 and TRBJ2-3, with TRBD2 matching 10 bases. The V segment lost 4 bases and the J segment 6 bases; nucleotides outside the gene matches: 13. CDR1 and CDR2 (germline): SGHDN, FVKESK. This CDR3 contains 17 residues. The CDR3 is CASSPPTSGALRDTQYF. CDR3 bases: TGTGCCAGCAGCCCCCCCACTAGCGGGGCCCTTCGGGATACGCAGTATTTT.

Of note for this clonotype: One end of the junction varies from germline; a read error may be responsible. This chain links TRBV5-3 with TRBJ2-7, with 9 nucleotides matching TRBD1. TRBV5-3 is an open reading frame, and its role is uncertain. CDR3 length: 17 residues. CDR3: CASSSLDWTGDFYEQYF. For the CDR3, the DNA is TGTGCCAGCAGCTCCCTCGATTGGACAGGGGATTTCTACGAGCAGTACTTC.

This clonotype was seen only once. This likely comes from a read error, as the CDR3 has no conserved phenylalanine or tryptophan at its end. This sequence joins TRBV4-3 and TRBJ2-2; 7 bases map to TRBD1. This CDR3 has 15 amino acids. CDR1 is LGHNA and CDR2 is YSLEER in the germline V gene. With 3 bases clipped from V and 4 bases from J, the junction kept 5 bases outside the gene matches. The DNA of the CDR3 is TGCGCCAGCAGCCAGTACAGGGGAGTCACCGGGGAGCTGTTTTTA. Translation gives CASSQYRGVTGELFL.

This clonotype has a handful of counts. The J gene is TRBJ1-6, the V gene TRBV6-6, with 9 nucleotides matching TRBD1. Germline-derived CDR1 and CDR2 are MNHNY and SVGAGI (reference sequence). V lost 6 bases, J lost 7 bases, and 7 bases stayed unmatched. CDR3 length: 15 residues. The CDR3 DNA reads TGTGCCAGCAGCAAGACAGGGGGTAACAATTCACCCCTCCACTTT. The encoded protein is CASSKTGGNNSPLHF.

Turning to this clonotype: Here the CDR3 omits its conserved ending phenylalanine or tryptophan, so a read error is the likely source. The CDR3 protein is CASSLVSGRVGNEQFL. The DNA of the CDR3 is TGTGCCAGCAGCTTAGTATCCGGGAGGGTAGGCAATGAGCAGTTCCTC. The gene calls are TRBV7-9 and TRBJ2-1; 8 nucleotides match TRBD2. Germline V lookup: CDR1 SEHNR, CDR2 FQNEAQ (reference sequence). This CDR3 has 16 residues. V was clipped by 1 base and J by 6 bases; unmatched bases: 8.

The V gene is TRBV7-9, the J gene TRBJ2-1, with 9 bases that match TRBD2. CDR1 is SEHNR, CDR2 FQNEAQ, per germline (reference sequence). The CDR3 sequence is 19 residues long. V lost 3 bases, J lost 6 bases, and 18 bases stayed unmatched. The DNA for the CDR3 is TGTGCCAGCAGCTTGGGATTATTTCGTAGCGGGAGCCAAGGCAATGAGCAGTTCTTC. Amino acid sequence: CASSLGLFRSGSQGNEQFF. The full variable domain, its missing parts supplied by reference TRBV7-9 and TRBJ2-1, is DTGVSQNPRHKITKRGQNVTFRCDPISEHNRLYWYRQTLGQGPEFLTYFQNEAQLEKSRLLSDRFSAERPKGSFSTLEIQRTEQGDSAMYLCASSLGLFRSGSQGNEQFFGPGTRLTVL.